The 26 T cell receptor beta chains presented below share a single source sample, sequenced in a study of T cell changes during pregnancy in multiple sclerosis. Produced via immunoSEQ multiplex PCR; TCRdb's table is partial and in-frame only. This sample yields about 44,000 clones, of which 80% to 90% are seen a single time; approximately 1% belongs to the top ten. The sequencing used CD4+ T cells from peripheral blood mononuclear cells, collected after pregnancy. The source of these receptors is a female donor with multiple sclerosis, enrolled in a pregnancy study.

With regard to this clone: Distinct nucleotide sequences in the sample also encode this CDR3. The chain recombines TRBV11-2 with TRBJ2-1; 15 nucleotides align to TRBD2. V lost 5 bases to trimming and J lost 3 bases; unmatched junction nucleotides: 5. The CDR3 has 17 amino acids. Per germline, CDR1 SGHAT and CDR2 FQNNGV. CDR3: CASSLGLAGGRYNEQFF. The CDR3, as DNA: TGTGCCAGCAGCCTCGGACTAGCGGGAGGGCGCTACAATGAGCAGTTCTTC.

The chain has TRBV18 and TRBJ1-2; no clear D. Trimming cost V 0 bases and J 5 bases, with 16 bases left between them. Germline values: CDR1 KGHSH, CDR2 LQKENI. The CDR3 is made up of 16 amino acids. The CDR3 DNA reads TGTGCCAGCTCACCACCTTCTCTCCCCCCGGGGTATGGCTACACCTTC. Amino acids: CASSPPSLPPGYGYTF.

The count of this clone is one. This sequence joins TRBV4-2 and TRBJ2-3, with no clear D. This CDR3 spans 12 amino acids. V was shortened by 6 bases and J by 1 base, with 5 bases between the two germline ends. Per the germline V gene, CDR1 is LGHNA and CDR2 is YNFKEQ. The CDR3: CASRQGTDTQYF. The CDR3 DNA follows: TGTGCCAGCAGGCAGGGCACAGATACGCAGTATTTT.

The chain carries TRBV7-2 and TRBJ1-5; D remains ambiguous. This CDR3 contains 16 residues. The germline V gene has CDR1 SGHTA and CDR2 FQGNSA. V lost 0 bases, J lost 5 bases, and 14 bases lay in between. CDR3 residues: CASSLAQAAPHQPQHF. The CDR3 region has the DNA TGTGCCAGCAGCTTAGCGCAGGCAGCCCCCCATCAGCCCCAGCATTTT.

The chain links TRBV4-3 to TRBJ2-3; 9 bases agree with TRBD2. The CDR3 totals 15 residues. Germline loops: CDR1 LGHNA, CDR2 YSLEER. V was clipped by 5 bases and J by 3 bases; unmatched bases: 6. Here the CDR3 reads CASSETSGKTDTQYF. CDR3 nucleotide sequence: TGCGCCAGCAGCGAGACTAGCGGTAAAACAGATACGCAGTATTTT.

The chain links TRBV19 to TRBJ2-1; 12 bases align to TRBD2. V was pared by 6 bases and J by 5 bases, with 2 bases of the junction left unmatched. This CDR3 spans 14 amino acids. From germline, CDR1 is LNHDA and CDR2 SQIVND (reference sequence). CDR3 sequence: CASRRLAGDNEQFF. CDR3 DNA: TGTGCCAGTAGACGACTAGCGGGAGACAATGAGCAGTTCTTC.

The CDR3 reads CASSREGILNEQFF. CDR3 DNA: TGTGCCAGCTCACGGGAGGGGATTCTTAATGAGCAGTTCTTC. V usage is TRBV18 and J usage is TRBJ2-1; 7 positions agree with TRBD2. The J segment lost 7 bases and the V segment lost 4 bases, leaving 7 bases of the junction unmatched. Germline V gene data show CDR1 as KGHSH and CDR2 as LQKENI. This CDR3 region has 14 residues.

The J gene is TRBJ1-1, the V gene TRBV5-1; D is possibly TRBD1 (5 bases). This CDR3 is 14 amino acids long. The germline gives CDR1 SGHRS, CDR2 YFSETQ. V was shortened by 0 bases and J by 4 bases, with 10 bases between the two germline ends. DNA of the CDR3: TGCGCCAGCAGCTTGGCGGGGGGAGGCACTGAAGCTTTCTTT. Amino acid sequence: CASSLAGGGTEAFF.

The chain has TRBV7-2 and TRBJ2-5; the D gene is possibly TRBD1 (6 bases). Judging by the DNA end, TRBJ2-7 fits better; the J call may be wrong. The CDR3 totals 15 residues. CDR1 and CDR2 from the germline V gene are SGHTA and FQGNSA. CDR3 sequence (DNA): TGTGCCAGCAGCTTTGACAGGCAACACTCCTACGAGCAGTACTTC. Its translation: CASSFDRQHSYEQYF.

This clone appeared a few times. The rearrangement links TRBV10-3 to TRBJ1-1; D unresolved. Trimming removed 8 bases at V and 4 bases at J, with 14 bases between. The CDR3 spans 13 residues. CDR1 and CDR2 (germline): ENHRY, SYGVKD. The CDR3 DNA follows: TGTGCCATCCTGGAGGAGGTTGGCACTGAAGCTTTCTTT. Amino acid sequence: CAILEEVGTEAFF.

The chain uses TRBV6-1 and TRBJ2-7; TRBD1 is a possible D gene (5 bases). V was trimmed by 3 bases and J by 0 bases, leaving 18 bases between them. Germline V lookup: CDR1 MNHNS, CDR2 SASEGT. The CDR3 contains 17 residues. The CDR3 sequence is CASSDTLRDRSSYEQYF. The CDR3 bases are TGTGCCAGCAGTGATACCCTACGTGACAGAAGCTCCTACGAGCAGTACTTC.

The chain is built from TRBV14 and TRBJ1-4; 8 bases match TRBD1. Germline V CDR1 and CDR2: SGHDN, FVKESK. J gave up 6 bases and V 4 bases, and 10 bases lay outside the gene matches. This CDR3 comprises 16 residues. The CDR3 is CASSPISGGVYEKLFF. The CDR3 DNA sequence: TGTGCCAGCAGCCCTATTTCAGGGGGCGTTTATGAAAAACTGTTTTTT.

The chain links TRBV6-1 to TRBJ2-7; no clear D. V shed 7 bases and J shed 0 bases, with 10 bases lying between them. Germline-derived CDR1 and CDR2 are MNHNS and SASEGT. The CDR3 contains 13 residues. The CDR3 DNA is TGTGCCAGCACGAGGCCGCACTCCTACGAGCAGTACTTC. Translated, it gives CASTRPHSYEQYF.

This clone showed up just once. The chain's CDR3 is CASSVDPGEDYRKLFF. CDR3 in DNA: TGTGCCAGCAGCGTAGACCCTGGAGAGGACTACAGAAAACTGTTTTTT. This chain uses TRBV9 with TRBJ1-4; D is unresolved. Germline lookup yields CDR1 SGDLS and CDR2 YYNGEE. The V gene lost 0 bases and the J gene lost 10 bases, with 19 bases spanning the gap. The CDR3 runs 16 residues. Full variable domain (outside the CDR3, taken from reference TRBV9 and TRBJ1-4): DSGVTQTPKHLITATGQRVTLRCSPRSGDLSVYWYQQSLDQGLQFLIQYYNGEERAKGNILERFSAQQFPDLHSELNLSSLELGDSALYFCASSVDPGEDYRKLFFGSGTQLSVL.

The chain uses TRBV27 and TRBJ1-2; D is possibly TRBD1 (5 bases). V was shortened by 5 bases and J by 0 bases, with 13 bases between the two germline ends. The CDR3 contains 15 residues. Germline V gene lookup returns CDR1 MNHEY and CDR2 SMNVEV (reference sequence). In nucleotides, the CDR3 is TGTGCCAGCAGTCCCAACGGGGGAGCTAACTATGGCTACACCTTC. Its protein product is CASSPNGGANYGYTF.

The genes are TRBV7-2 and TRBJ1-2; tentatively, D is TRBD1 (5 bases). CDR1 is SGHTA, CDR2 FQGNSA, per germline. The CDR3 length is 13 residues. V lost 2 bases, J lost 7 bases, and 11 bases lay in between. This CDR3 is CASSLQGISGYTF. DNA of the CDR3: TGTGCCAGCAGCTTACAGGGTATCAGTGGCTACACCTTC.

The rearrangement joins TRBV7-2 to TRBJ2-1, with 7 bases aligning to TRBD2. The length of the CDR3 is 13 residues. V lost 6 bases, J lost 5 bases, and 4 bases stayed unmatched. Germline CDR1 and CDR2: SGHTA and FQGNSA. The CDR3 region is CASRAAGNNEQFF. In DNA, the CDR3 is TGTGCCAGCAGGGCAGCGGGAAACAATGAGCAGTTCTTC.

The rearrangement joins TRBV28 to TRBJ2-1; tentatively, D is TRBD2 (5 bases). V lost 5 bases to trimming and J lost 4 bases, with 18 bases between them. The germline V gene has CDR1 MDHEN and CDR2 SYDVKM. The CDR3 length is 16 residues. DNA for the CDR3: TGTGCCAGCAGTACAGCCGGGGATAGCGCATACAATGAGCAGTTCTTC. Translated: CASSTAGDSAYNEQFF.

The CDR3 region is CASSFIGGGAWAFF. The DNA of the CDR3 is TGTGCCAGCAGCTTTATCGGGGGGGGTGCGTGGGCTTTCTTT. The V call is TRBV7-2, the J call TRBJ1-1; D may be TRBD1 (5 bases). Trimming stripped 3 bases from V and 11 bases from J, with 19 bases between. The CDR3 consists of 14 residues. Germline assignment: CDR1 SGHTA and CDR2 FQGNSA.

Written as DNA, the CDR3 is TGTGCCAGCAGAGTCCCCGGGACAGGGGCCTACGAGCAGTACTTC. Translated: CASRVPGTGAYEQYF. The chain has TRBV6-6 and TRBJ2-7, with TRBD1 matching over 10 bases. Germline values: CDR1 MNHNY, CDR2 SVGAGI (reference sequence). J gave up 2 bases and V 6 bases, and 7 bases lay outside the gene matches. The CDR3 is made up of 15 amino acids.

CDR3 bases: TGTGCCAGCTCACCGGGACTAGCGGACTACAATGAGCAGTTCTTC. Translating it yields CASSPGLADYNEQFF. The rearrangement joins TRBV18 to TRBJ2-1, with 11 bases fitting TRBD2. CDR3 size: 15 residues. Trimming removed 3 bases from V and 3 bases from J; junction bases left unmatched: 1. Germline V gene sequence: CDR1 KGHSH, CDR2 LQKENI.

The rearrangement uses TRBV6-1 and TRBJ2-5, with D perhaps TRBD2 (6 bases). CDR1 and CDR2 (germline): MNHNS, SASEGT. This CDR3 is 14 amino acids long. V was shortened by 6 bases and J by 2 bases, with 13 bases between the two germline ends. The chain's CDR3 is CASRAGGSQETQYF. The CDR3 nucleotides read TGTGCCAGCAGGGCTGGGGGGAGTCAAGAGACCCAGTACTTC.

This sequence joins TRBV7-9 and TRBJ1-5, with a possible D match to TRBD1 (5 bases). This CDR3 has 19 residues. Germline V CDR1 and CDR2: SEHNR, FQNEAQ (reference sequence). Trimming pared 2 bases from V and 0 bases from J, leaving 20 bases between. In nucleotides, the CDR3 is TGTGCCAGCAGCTTATGGGCGGGTCGGGGGGAACGTAGCAATCAGCCCCAGCATTTT. Translation: CASSLWAGRGERSNQPQHF.

This chain uses TRBV4-1 with TRBJ1-1; 7 bases are a match to TRBD1. The CDR3 extends over 16 amino acids. Per the germline V gene, CDR1 is MGHRA and CDR2 is YSYEKL. Trimming removed 4 bases from V and 4 bases from J; junction bases left unmatched: 12. CDR3 DNA: TGCGCCAGCAGCCGAGGAACCGGGACAGCTAGCACTGAAGCTTTCTTT. Translating it yields CASSRGTGTASTEAFF.

J is TRBJ2-5 and V is TRBV5-4, with D unclear. Germline-derived CDR1 and CDR2 are SGHNT and YYREEE (reference sequence). This CDR3 is 13 amino acids long. V was pared by 4 bases and J by 1 base, with 8 bases between. CDR3 residues: CASSTTTQETQYF. For the CDR3, the DNA is TGTGCCAGCAGCACGACAACCCAAGAGACCCAGTACTTC.

The genes are TRBV5-6 and TRBJ2-5, with 8 bases aligning to TRBD2. V gave up 4 bases and J gave up 5 bases; unmatched junction bases: 10. Germline V gene data show CDR1 as SGHDT and CDR2 as YYEEEE. This CDR3 has 15 residues. The CDR3 reads CASSPTSGRTETQYF. DNA of the CDR3: TGTGCCAGCAGCCCCACAAGCGGGAGAACTGAGACCCAGTACTTC.